This TCR beta chain was sequenced during a study of blood T cells in healthy people across ages. Study-level information: In model experiments, template switching was able to capture about one barcoded beta molecule for every two T cells that were present.

Study conclusions and caveats: Donor CMV status, an unknown factor, possibly confounded changes in expanded clonotypes.

CDR1 LGHNA and CDR2 YSLEER come from the germline V gene. The CDR3 runs to 15 residues. Trimming stripped 0 bases from V and 5 bases from J, with 10 bases between. This clonotype was recorded a few times. Its antigen is not identified. Primed by a sample-barcoded 5' primer and a J-beta primer mix, a second PCR proceeded for about 6 to 12 cycles. A tag from a template-switch adaptor with 12 random nucleotides marked each cDNA molecule. TCRdb reanalysed the 5' RACE reads using MiXCR and keeps one entry per CDR3 protein. The data hold more than 500,000 distinct CDR3 sequences, with about 27% observed a single time. The same specimen was also included in a second study, on T cells of mothers and their children.

This sequence was found in a boy aged 2 to 9 in good health. V and J are TRBV4-3 and TRBJ2-2, with D uncertain. The sequenced sample was blood. CDR3 protein: CASSQDFPITGELFF. The CDR3 nucleotides are TGCGCCAGCAGCCAAGATTTTCCCATAACCGGGGAGCTGTTTTTT.